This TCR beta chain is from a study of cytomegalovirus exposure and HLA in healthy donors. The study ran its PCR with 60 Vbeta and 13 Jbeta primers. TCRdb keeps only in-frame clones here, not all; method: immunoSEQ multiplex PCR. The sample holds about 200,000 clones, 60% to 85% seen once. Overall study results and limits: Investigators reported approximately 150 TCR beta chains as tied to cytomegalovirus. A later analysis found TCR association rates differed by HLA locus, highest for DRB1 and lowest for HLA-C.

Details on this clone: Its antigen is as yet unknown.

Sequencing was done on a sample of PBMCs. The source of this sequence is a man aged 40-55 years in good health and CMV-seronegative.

CDR3 region: CASSPGPPGTGNTIYF. In DNA form, the CDR3 reads TGTGCCAGCAGTCCGGGCCCCCCGGGGACTGGAAACACCATATATTTT. The chain employs TRBV7-7 and TRBJ1-3; the D is unclear. Germline CDR1 is SSHAT and CDR2 is FNYEAQ (reference sequence). V was clipped by 6 bases and J by 2 bases, with 17 bases between them. The length of the CDR3 is 16 residues.